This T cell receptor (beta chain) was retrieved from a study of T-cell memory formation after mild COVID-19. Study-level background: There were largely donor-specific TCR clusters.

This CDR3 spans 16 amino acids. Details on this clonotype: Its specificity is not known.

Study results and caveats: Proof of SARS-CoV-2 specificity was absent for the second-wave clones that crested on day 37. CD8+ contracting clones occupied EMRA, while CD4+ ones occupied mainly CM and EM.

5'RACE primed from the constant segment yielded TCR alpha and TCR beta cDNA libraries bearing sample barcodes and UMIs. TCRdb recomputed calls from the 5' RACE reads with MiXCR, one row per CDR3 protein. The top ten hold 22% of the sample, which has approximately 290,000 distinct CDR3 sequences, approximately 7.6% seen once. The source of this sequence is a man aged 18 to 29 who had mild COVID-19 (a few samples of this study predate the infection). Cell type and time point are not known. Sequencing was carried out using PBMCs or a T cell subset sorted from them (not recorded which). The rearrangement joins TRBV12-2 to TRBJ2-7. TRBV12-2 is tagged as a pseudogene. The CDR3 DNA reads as TGTGCAAGTCGCTTAACGGGTGACGGAGAAAAGAACGAGCAGTACGTC. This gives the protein CASRLTGDGEKNEQYV.